This record covers a single T cell receptor (beta chain). As yet, its antigen is unknown. These data come from a study of cytomegalovirus exposure and HLA in healthy donors. Overall study results and limits: In a later analysis, DRB1 alleles had the most associated TCRs; HLA-C alleles the fewest.

The CDR3 is made up of 16 amino acids. V gave up 4 bases and J gave up 7 bases; unmatched junction bases: 11. The germline V gene encodes CDR1 GTSNPN and CDR2 SVGIG (reference sequence). The primer mix had 60 Vbeta and 13 Jbeta primers. Repertoires were generated with immunoSEQ multiplex PCR, while TCRdb's copy carries only in-frame clones and drops some. The data show roughly 110,000 clones, with over 75% seen just once and roughly 3.9% held by the top ten. What was sequenced was PBMCs. The rearrangement links TRBV30 to TRBJ2-7, with 15 bases that match TRBD2. This receptor was identified in a male donor in good health and CMV-seronegative. CDR3 in DNA: TGTGCCTGGACCCCGGGACTAGCGGGAGGTTGGGTTGAGCAGTACTTC. Its translation: CAWTPGLAGGWVEQYF.